This T cell receptor beta chain was recovered during a study of blood T cell repertoires in COVID-19. The wider study: There were acute and convalescent COVID-19 samples, and they came from the United States, Italy and Spain. The cDNA or gDNA used as material had been derived from T cells, B-cell-depleted T cells, or PBMCs.

Germline loops: CDR1 SGHDT, CDR2 YYEEEE. Losses at the gene ends were 0 bases for V and 2 bases for J; bases not matched to a gene: 4. The CDR3 totals 17 residues. This clone was observed a few times. Sequencing used immunoSEQ multiplex PCR; TCRdb keeps in-frame clones, though not all of them. The profile shows about 91,000 clones, 70% to 80% of them singletons. Sequenced material: peripheral blood. The chain has TRBV5-6 and TRBJ2-3, with TRBD2 matching over 12 bases. This TCR came from a man in his 70s with acute or convalescent COVID-19. This CDR3 reads CASSLGLAGAPTDTQYF. In nucleotides, the CDR3 is TGTGCCAGCAGCTTGGGACTAGCGGGAGCGCCCACAGATACGCAGTATTTT. The entire variable domain, with the rest obtained from reference TRBV5-6 and TRBJ2-3, is as follows: DAGVTQSPTHLIKTRGQQVTLRCSPKSGHDTVSWYQQALGQGPQFIFQYYEEEERQRGNFPDRFSGHQFPNYSSELNVNALLLGDSALYLCASSLGLAGAPTDTQYFGPGTRLTVL.